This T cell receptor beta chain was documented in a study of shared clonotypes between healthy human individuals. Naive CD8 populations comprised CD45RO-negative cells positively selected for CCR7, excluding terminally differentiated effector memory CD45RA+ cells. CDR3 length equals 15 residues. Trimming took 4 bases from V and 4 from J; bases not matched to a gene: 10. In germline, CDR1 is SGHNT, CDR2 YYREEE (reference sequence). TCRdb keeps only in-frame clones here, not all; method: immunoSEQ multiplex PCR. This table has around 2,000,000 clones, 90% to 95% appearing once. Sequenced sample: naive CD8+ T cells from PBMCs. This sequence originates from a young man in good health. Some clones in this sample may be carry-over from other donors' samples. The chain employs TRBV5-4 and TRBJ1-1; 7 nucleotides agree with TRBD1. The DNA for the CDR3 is TGTGCCAGCAGCCTAGGACAGGCCGCGGGCACTGAAGCTTTCTTT. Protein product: CASSLGQAAGTEAFF.